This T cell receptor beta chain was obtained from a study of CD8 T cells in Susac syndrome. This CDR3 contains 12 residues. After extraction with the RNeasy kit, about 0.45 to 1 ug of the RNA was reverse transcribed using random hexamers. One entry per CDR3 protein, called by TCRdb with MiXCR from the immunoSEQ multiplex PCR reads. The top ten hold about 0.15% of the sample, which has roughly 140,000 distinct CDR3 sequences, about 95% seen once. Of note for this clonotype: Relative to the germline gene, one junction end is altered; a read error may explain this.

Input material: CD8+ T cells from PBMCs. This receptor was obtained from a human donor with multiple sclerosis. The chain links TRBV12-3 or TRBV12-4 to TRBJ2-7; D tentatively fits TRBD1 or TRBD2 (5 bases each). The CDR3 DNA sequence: TGTGCCAGCAGCCCCGGGACGGTTAGGTCGAGGTTC. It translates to CASSPGTVRSRF.